Following are 8 T cell receptor beta chains from one sample sequenced in a study of beta chain features in type 1 diabetes. Since all of the isolated RNA was reverse transcribed, expressed TCRB transcripts were what got sequenced. Data came from immunoSEQ multiplex PCR; TCRdb stores just in-frame clones and leaves some out. Of under 250,000 clones listed, 11% are singletons. The specimen was central memory CD4+ T cells from blood. All receptors derive from a man younger than 35 in good health.

This clone has more than one count but fewer than ten. The V and J genes are TRBV29-1 and TRBJ1-4; D is unresolved. Germline V gene sequence: CDR1 SQVTM, CDR2 ANQGSEA. V lost 4 bases to trimming and J lost 0 bases, with 12 bases between them. CDR3 size: 15 residues. The CDR3 loop reads CSVGMDSTTNEKLFF. The CDR3 DNA reads TGCAGCGTTGGGATGGACTCAACAACTAATGAAAAACTGTTTTTT.

V usage is TRBV6-1 and J usage is TRBJ1-2, with 8 bases that match TRBD1. The CDR3 runs to 11 residues. V lost 7 bases to trimming and J lost 8 bases; unmatched junction nucleotides: 3. CDR1 and CDR2 from the germline V gene are MNHNS and SASEGT. Here the CDR3 DNA reads TGTGCCAGCACAGGGGGCGGAGGCTACACCTTC. Protein sequence: CASTGGGGYTF.

This clone was seen at least ten times. The gene calls are TRBV10-3 and TRBJ2-1, with D unclear. The CDR3 runs to 16 residues. The germline V gene encodes CDR1 ENHRY and CDR2 SYGVKD. Trimming removed 2 bases from V and 1 base from J, with 12 bases in between. CDR3 DNA: TGTGCCATCAGTGAGGAGTTGATGTTTTCCTACAATGAGCAGTTCTTC. It encodes CAISEELMFSYNEQFF.

This clone was observed a few times. The chain combines TRBV7-2 with TRBJ2-4; no clear D gene. Germline V gene sequence: CDR1 SGHTA, CDR2 FQGNSA. Trimming cost V 5 bases and J 15 bases, with 17 bases left between them. The CDR3 runs 12 residues. CDR3 coding DNA: TGTGCCAGCAGCCGAGTAGAATGGTTAAGGTACTTC. As protein: CASSRVEWLRYF.

This clone was detected only a few times. This chain uses TRBV2 with TRBJ2-6, with 12 bases matching TRBD1. The length of the CDR3 is 17 residues. Germline trimming cut 7 bases from V and 0 bases from J; bases unmatched to any gene: 4. Germline V gene sequence: CDR1 SNHLY, CDR2 FYNNEI. This CDR3 is CASTRDRGPSGANVLTF. The CDR3 nucleotides read TGTGCCAGCACTCGGGACAGGGGGCCCTCTGGGGCCAACGTCCTGACTTTC. The full variable domain, in which reference TRBV2 and TRBJ2-6 provide the parts outside the CDR3, is EPEVTQTPSHQVTQMGQEVILRCVPISNHLYFYWYRQILGQKVEFLVSFYNNEISEKSEIFDDQFSVERPDGSNFTLKIRSTKLEDSAMYFCASTRDRGPSGANVLTFGAGSRLTVL.

This clone came up many times. The rearrangement joins TRBV6-5 to TRBJ2-7; 8 bases fit TRBD1. The trim removed 10 bases at V and 2 bases at J, leaving 4 bases unmatched. Looked up from germline, CDR1 is MNHEY and CDR2 is SVGAGI. The CDR3 length is 12 residues. The CDR3 DNA is TGTGCCAACCAGGGGGCTACCTACGAGCAGTACTTC. Protein product: CANQGATYEQYF.

This clone was seen a handful of times. V usage is TRBV7-6 and J usage is TRBJ1-3; maybe TRBD1 (5 bases). Trimming shortened V by 5 bases and J by 4 bases, and 15 bases separated the two germline ends. This CDR3 comprises 15 residues. Germline V CDR1 and CDR2: SGHVS, FNYEAQ. CDR3 DNA: TGTGCCAGCAGCCCCAGTGGGGGACTGGGAAACACCATATATTTT. Protein: CASSPSGGLGNTIYF.

Remarks on this clone: Other DNA sequences in this specimen translate into the identical CDR3. The chain employs TRBV7-2 and TRBJ1-2; D is ambiguous. The CDR3 length is 12 residues. Germline V gene lookup returns CDR1 SGHTA and CDR2 FQGNSA. V lost 2 bases to trimming and J lost 5 bases, with 6 bases between them. The CDR3 reads CASSLQGYGYTF. The CDR3 DNA is TGTGCCAGCAGCTTACAAGGGTATGGCTACACCTTC.